This TCR beta chain appears in the sequencing data of a study of radiotherapy plus CTLA-4 blockade in lung cancer. Study-level results: According to reports, early shifts in blood T cell clones, alongside interferon-beta, forecast response most accurately.

Generated by immunoSEQ multiplex PCR, the TCRdb table keeps only in-frame clones and is missing some. The top ten clones hold roughly 23% of a sample with more than 75,000 clones, approximately 82% of them seen once. Remarks on this clone: Its target is unknown.

This CDR3 comprises 19 residues. Germline V CDR1 and CDR2: GTSNPN, SVGIG (reference sequence). V dropped 0 bases and J dropped 1; count of bases not matched to a gene: 11. This chain uses TRBV30 with TRBJ2-4; TRBD2 matches 11 bases. The origin of this receptor is a human donor with non-small cell lung cancer that progressed on radiotherapy plus ipilimumab. The material was peripheral blood, obtained from a patient treated with radiotherapy plus ipilimumab. CDR3 in amino acids: CAWSVPSGGTYGAKNIQYF. For the CDR3, the DNA is TGTGCCTGGAGTGTCCCTAGCGGGGGGACCTATGGGGCCAAAAACATTCAGTACTTC.